The rows below give T cell receptor beta chains drawn from one sample of a study of long-term antiretroviral therapy in people with HIV. Profiling relied on immunoSEQ multiplex PCR, and the TCRdb table lists in-frame clones only, not all of them. The profile shows around 40,000 clones, 70% to 90% of them singletons. Specimen: unsorted PBMCs, collected 2.2 years after starting antiretroviral therapy. The receptor source for this set is a man aged 18 to 35 with HIV. CDR3s include the opening cysteine and the closing phenylalanine or tryptophan. The D gene is left open where the match is weak. Clone sizes are given selectively: once, few, many, or a class where the clone is expanded.

size,J,V,D,CDR3,DNA
-,TRBJ2-1,TRBV2,TRBD2,CASSATAGPDSYNEQFF,TGTGCCAGCAGCGCTACAGCGGGACCGGACTCCTACAATGAGCAGTTCTTC
-,TRBJ2-7,TRBV29-1,-,CSVEYAGSYEQYF,TGCAGCGTTGAATACGCAGGGTCCTACGAGCAGTACTTC
-,TRBJ2-5,TRBV5-4,-,CASSTPGSGETQYF,TGTGCCAGCAGCACTCCAGGGAGCGGCGAGACCCAGTACTTC
-,TRBJ2-1,TRBV19,TRBD2,CASSERELYEQFF,TGTGCCAGTTCGGAGCGGGAGCTCTATGAGCAGTTCTTC
-,TRBJ2-2,TRBV7-8,-,CASSLAGSRELFF,TGTGCCAGCAGCTTAGCGGGAAGCAGGGAGCTGTTTTTT
once,TRBJ1-1,TRBV19,TRBD1,CASSTRGQGGNTEAFF,TGTGCCAGTAGTACTCGGGGACAGGGCGGGAACACTGAAGCTTTCTTT
-,TRBJ1-1,TRBV5-4,TRBD1,CASRRQGLALGDTEAFF,TGTGCCAGCAGACGACAGGGGCTGGCCCTCGGGGACACTGAAGCTTTCTTT
-,TRBJ2-5,TRBV6-1,TRBD2,CASSEGGTSGSHETQYF,TGTGCCAGCAGTGAAGGGGGAACTAGCGGGAGTCACGAGACCCAGTACTTC
-,TRBJ1-2,TRBV7-2,TRBD1,CASRDRGGDYGYTF,TGTGCCAGCAGGGACAGGGGAGGAGACTATGGCTACACCTTC
few,TRBJ2-2,TRBV5-1,-,CASSLAPWETGELFF,TGCGCCAGCAGCTTGGCCCCTTGGGAAACCGGGGAGCTGTTTTTT
-,TRBJ2-7,TRBV9,-,CASSEGEFTSYEQYF,TGTGCCAGCAGCGAAGGGGAGTTCACCTCCTACGAGCAGTACTTC
once,TRBJ2-2,TRBV19,TRBD2,CASSNLAGGHYTGELFF,TGTGCCAGTAGTAATCTAGCGGGAGGGCATTACACCGGGGAGCTGTTTTTT
few,TRBJ2-7,TRBV6-6,-,CASSYYSAYEQYF,TGTGCCAGCAGTTACTACTCAGCCTACGAGCAGTACTTC
-,TRBJ2-6,TRBV5-1,-,CASLSGSGANVLTF,TGCGCCAGCCTATCGGGCTCTGGGGCCAACGTCCTGACTTTC
-,TRBJ1-1,TRBV6-1,-,CAGALGHPNTEAFF,TGTGCCGGAGCGCTGGGACACCCGAACACTGAAGCTTTCTTT
-,TRBJ2-7,TRBV19,TRBD1,CASMPGRDRARNEQYF,TGTGCCAGTATGCCGGGGAGGGACAGGGCGAGGAACGAGCAGTACTTC
-,TRBJ1-4,TRBV6-5,-,CASSYRGPTNEKLFF,TGTGCCAGCAGTTACCGGGGCCCAACTAATGAAAAACTGTTTTTT